This is a list of T cell receptor beta chains from one sample in a study of regulatory dendritic cells for organ transplantation. Here immunoSEQ multiplex PCR was the method, and the copy in TCRdb shows in-frame clones only, minus some. The sample has about 29,000 clones, 60% to 80% seen once. Sequencing used memory CD4+ T cells from blood. These receptors were taken from a human donor in good health. CDR3s include the opening cysteine and the closing phenylalanine or tryptophan. Fields, in order: V gene, J gene, CDR3 protein.

>TRBV6-1|TRBJ2-2
CASTHGTGRAGELFF
>TRBV19|TRBJ2-7
CASSIQPSGAYEQYF
>TRBV19|TRBJ2-2
CASTSSGGAAGELFF
>TRBV12-1|TRBJ2-2
CASSFGGFLAGAHTGELFF
>TRBV29-1|TRBJ1-4
CSVRPVGQGREKLFF
>TRBV4-1|TRBJ2-7
CASSQDRSTDEQYF
>TRBV4-1|TRBJ1-1
CASSHNLGAPNEAFF
>TRBV7-2|TRBJ2-7
CASRPGQGFGEQYF
>TRBV6-1|TRBJ1-6
CASRTGTYPLHF
>TRBV6-1|TRBJ1-5
CASSHPDRRNQPQHF
>TRBV11-2|TRBJ2-5
CASSLDRLAGVETQYF
>TRBV6-1|TRBJ2-7
CASSEAATSRAYEQYF
>TRBV18|TRBJ2-5
CASSPSGSETQYF
>TRBV11-2|TRBJ2-2
CASSLVFGTGRTGELFF
>TRBV9|TRBJ2-5
CASSVGGAQETQYF
>TRBV10-1|TRBJ2-7
CASRDAGVGRGGEQYF
>TRBV2|TRBJ2-2
CASSGSRRGPNTGELFF
>TRBV11-2|TRBJ2-5
CASSLATGETQYF
>TRBV5-5|TRBJ2-1
CASSLGDTNYNEQFF
>TRBV9|TRBJ2-2
CASSATTGRTGELFF
>TRBV2|TRBJ2-5
CASSPGTLSQETQYF
>TRBV18|TRBJ1-4
CASSPTGAPTNEKLFF
>TRBV2|TRBJ2-7
CASSSSDRENFEQYF
>TRBV6-1|TRBJ1-1
CASSDPGRPNTEAFF
>TRBV2|TRBJ1-5
CASSVERNNQPQHF
>TRBV27|TRBJ1-6
CASSSDPLTQILRSPLHF
>TRBV10-2|TRBJ1-2
CASSESQRGRTAYGYTF
>TRBV2|TRBJ2-3
CASSLRTSGGPSYF
>TRBV5-4|TRBJ2-3
CASTKDSGTRGTDTQYF
>TRBV7-2|TRBJ1-2
CASSSWTGGDGYTF
>TRBV11-2|TRBJ1-3
CASSLVSGVGNTIYF
>TRBV5-1|TRBJ2-2
CASSVQPLGTGELFF
>TRBV9|TRBJ2-7
CASSVDWSSYEQYF
>TRBV14|TRBJ2-5
CASSQAETQYF
>TRBV9|TRBJ2-3
CASSYTGLAMVDTQYF
>TRBV7-8|TRBJ2-7
CASSLDYRDYEQYF
>TRBV5-8|TRBJ2-2
CASAFQVNTGELFF
>TRBV19|TRBJ1-2
CASIGRTDTYRYTF
>TRBV9|TRBJ1-5
CASSVDGQGAQHF
>TRBV14|TRBJ1-1
CASSQAGMNTEAFF
>TRBV6-6|TRBJ2-1
CASSNQGPSYNEQFF
>TRBV30|TRBJ1-6
CAWSVRTGTLPLHF
>TRBV7-8|TRBJ1-1
CASSLTVVGEAFF
>TRBV28|TRBJ2-2
CASSLTGELFF
>TRBV2|TRBJ2-2
CASSSVLAGELFF
>TRBV7-3|TRBJ2-3
CASSPTGGLDTQYF
>TRBV7-3|TRBJ2-3
CASSLGGRTDTQYF
>TRBV25-1|TRBJ2-3
CASAVGDTQYF
>TRBV6-1|TRBJ2-6
CAGRRGGSGANVLTF
>TRBV6-1|TRBJ2-1
CASMRTSGRSEFF
>TRBV9|TRBJ2-7
CASSVRYGFEQYF
>TRBV27|TRBJ1-1
CASKTGGWTEAFF
>TRBV18|TRBJ2-1
CASSPSSGGGNEQFF
>TRBV11-1|TRBJ1-5
CASSLDREQPQHF
>TRBV6-1|TRBJ1-4
CASSEGTGQGNEKLFF
>TRBV27|TRBJ2-3
CASSPLRRGRLDSTDTQYF
>TRBV2|TRBJ1-2
CASTPDRGSGYTF
>TRBV6-5|TRBJ2-7
CASHTPGQGSEQYF
>TRBV15|TRBJ2-4
CAVQLTGTPGHIQYF
>TRBV27|TRBJ2-7
CASAPPEGEQYF